A selection of T cell receptor beta chains follows, all from one sample in a study of blood T cell repertoires in COVID-19. Sequencing used immunoSEQ multiplex PCR; TCRdb keeps in-frame clones, though not all of them. The table includes about 46,000 clones, about 85% detected once. The source material was peripheral blood. These receptors originate from a man in his sixties with acute or convalescent COVID-19. Both conserved end residues are part of each CDR3. Each record gives: J gene, clone size, V gene, D gene, CDR3 protein, CDR3 DNA. The D gene is left open where the match is weak. Where a row states a size, it is once, few, many or the class of an expanded clone; other rows omit it.

J: TRBJ2-7
size: -
V: TRBV5-8
D: TRBD2
CDR3: CASSPGTSGGDEQYF
DNA: TGTGCCAGCAGCCCGGGGACTAGCGGTGGGGACGAGCAGTACTTC

J: TRBJ1-2
size: few
V: TRBV28
D: -
CDR3: CASSFEGGGWYGYTF
DNA: TGTGCCAGCAGTTTTGAGGGGGGAGGGTGGTATGGCTACACCTTC

J: TRBJ1-5
size: -
V: TRBV28
D: TRBD1
CDR3: CASSPLTGRQYQPQHF
DNA: TGTGCCAGCAGTCCCCTGACAGGGAGGCAGTATCAGCCCCAGCATTTT

J: TRBJ1-5
size: few
V: TRBV18
D: -
CDR3: CASSPLGGAEPQHF
DNA: TGTGCCAGCTCACCACTGGGGGGAGCGGAGCCCCAGCATTTT

J: TRBJ1-4
size: -
V: TRBV29-1
D: -
CDR3: CSVISGDEKLFF
DNA: TGCAGCGTGATCTCAGGGGATGAAAAACTGTTTTTT

J: TRBJ1-3
size: -
V: TRBV9
D: TRBD1
CDR3: CASSAPGQRNSGNTIYF
DNA: TGTGCCAGCAGCGCTCCGGGACAGCGAAACTCTGGAAACACCATATATTTT

J: TRBJ2-2
size: -
V: TRBV9
D: TRBD2
CDR3: CASSGAGTGELFF
DNA: TGTGCCAGCAGCGGAGCGGGAACCGGGGAGCTGTTTTTT

J: TRBJ1-3
size: -
V: TRBV9
D: -
CDR3: CASSLSGNTIYF
DNA: TGTGCCAGCAGCCTGAGTGGAAACACCATATATTTT

J: TRBJ2-7
size: -
V: TRBV5-1
D: TRBD2
CDR3: CASSVTSGSRNEQYF
DNA: TGCGCCAGCAGCGTGACTAGCGGGAGTAGAAACGAGCAGTACTTC

J: TRBJ1-1
size: -
V: TRBV6-5
D: -
CDR3: CASSYSSRANTEAFF
DNA: TGTGCCAGCAGTTACTCTAGCAGGGCTAACACTGAAGCTTTCTTT

J: TRBJ1-5
size: -
V: TRBV28
D: -
CDR3: CASSPSLAGENQPQHF
DNA: TGTGCCAGCAGCCCCTCGCTGGCAGGCGAAAATCAGCCCCAGCATTTT

J: TRBJ1-5
size: -
V: TRBV19
D: TRBD1
CDR3: CASSITGEDQPQHF
DNA: TGTGCCAGTAGTATAACAGGGGAAGATCAGCCCCAGCATTTT

J: TRBJ1-2
size: -
V: TRBV6-4
D: TRBD1
CDR3: CASSGQGDYGYTF
DNA: TGTGCCAGCAGCGGACAGGGCGACTATGGCTACACCTTC

J: TRBJ1-3
size: few
V: TRBV10-3
D: -
CDR3: CAVQGGNTIYF
DNA: TGTGCCGTCCAGGGGGGAAACACCATATATTTT

J: TRBJ2-3
size: -
V: TRBV7-9
D: TRBD2
CDR3: CASSPPGGRRGDTQYF
DNA: TGTGCCAGCAGCCCCCCCGGCGGGAGGAGGGGAGATACGCAGTATTTT

J: TRBJ1-1
size: -
V: TRBV3-1/TRBV3-2
D: -
CDR3: CASSQEGGFVTEAFF
DNA: TGTGCCAGCAGCCAAGAAGGAGGCTTCGTCACTGAAGCTTTCTTT

J: TRBJ2-5
size: -
V: TRBV21-1
D: -
CDR3: CASSRSSGRGKETQYF
DNA: TGTGCCAGCAGCAGGAGTAGCGGGAGGGGGAAAGAGACCCAGTACTTC

J: TRBJ1-1
size: few
V: TRBV30
D: -
CDR3: CALTGNTEAFF
DNA: TGTGCCTTGACAGGGAACACTGAAGCTTTCTTT

J: TRBJ1-6
size: -
V: TRBV14
D: TRBD1
CDR3: CASSQDQGVTSVFSYNSPLHF
DNA: TGTGCCAGCAGCCAAGATCAGGGGGTAACATCAGTCTTCTCCTATAATTCACCCCTCCACTTT

J: TRBJ2-1
size: -
V: TRBV9
D: TRBD2
CDR3: CASSARSGSSYNEQFF
DNA: TGTGCCAGCAGCGCCAGAAGCGGGAGCTCCTACAATGAGCAGTTCTTC

J: TRBJ1-5
size: -
V: TRBV18
D: -
CDR3: CASSPRIGDSNQPQHF
DNA: TGTGCCAGCTCACCACGGATAGGGGATAGCAATCAGCCCCAGCATTTT

J: TRBJ2-3
size: once
V: TRBV27
D: TRBD2
CDR3: CASSAGGPLDTQYF
DNA: TGTGCCAGCAGTGCGGGAGGCCCATTGGATACGCAGTATTTT